This entry features one T cell receptor beta chain sequence. Authors' processing steps: Amplifying reference gene primers gave estimates of nucleated cell counts. TCRdb's table, derived via immunoSEQ multiplex PCR, lists solely in-frame clones and lacks some. That table gives V, J and clone size, and the DNA gave D and trimming. Here the sample spans more than 400,000 clones, roughly nine tenths being singletons. The sample originates from a study of blood T cell repertoires in COVID-19. Residents of over 20 US areas, aged roughly 18 to 89 years, made up the participants. Clinical history as reported by participants underpinned cohort assignment. The recovered donors of Cohort 3 showed two negative PCRs, clearance, or symptom resolution. CDR3 length: 11 residues. Germline V gene sequence: CDR1 SGHRS, CDR2 YFSETQ. Trimming pared 2 bases from V and 7 bases from J, leaving 6 bases between.

V usage is TRBV5-1 and J usage is TRBJ1-2, with D maybe TRBD1 (5 bases). The sequencing input was PBMCs or T cells enriched from blood (not recorded which). The TCR originated in a woman under 30 who had recovered from COVID-19. CDR3 residues: CASSFGGGYTF. The CDR3 region has the DNA TGCGCCAGCAGCTTCGGGGGTGGCTACACCTTC.